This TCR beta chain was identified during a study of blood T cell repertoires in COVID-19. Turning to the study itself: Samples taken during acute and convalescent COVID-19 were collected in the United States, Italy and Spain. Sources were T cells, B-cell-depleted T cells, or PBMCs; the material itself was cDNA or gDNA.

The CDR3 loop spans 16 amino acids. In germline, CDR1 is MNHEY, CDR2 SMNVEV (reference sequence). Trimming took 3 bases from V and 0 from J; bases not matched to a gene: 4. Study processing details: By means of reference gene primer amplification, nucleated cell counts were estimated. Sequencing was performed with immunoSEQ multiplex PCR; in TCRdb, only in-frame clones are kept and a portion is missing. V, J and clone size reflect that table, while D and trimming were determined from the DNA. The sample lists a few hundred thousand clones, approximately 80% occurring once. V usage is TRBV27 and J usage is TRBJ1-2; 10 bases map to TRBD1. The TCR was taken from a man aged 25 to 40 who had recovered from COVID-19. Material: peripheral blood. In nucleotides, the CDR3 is TGTGCCAGCAGTTTTAGCGGACAGGGGGCTAACTATGGCTACACCTTC. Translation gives CASSFSGQGANYGYTF.